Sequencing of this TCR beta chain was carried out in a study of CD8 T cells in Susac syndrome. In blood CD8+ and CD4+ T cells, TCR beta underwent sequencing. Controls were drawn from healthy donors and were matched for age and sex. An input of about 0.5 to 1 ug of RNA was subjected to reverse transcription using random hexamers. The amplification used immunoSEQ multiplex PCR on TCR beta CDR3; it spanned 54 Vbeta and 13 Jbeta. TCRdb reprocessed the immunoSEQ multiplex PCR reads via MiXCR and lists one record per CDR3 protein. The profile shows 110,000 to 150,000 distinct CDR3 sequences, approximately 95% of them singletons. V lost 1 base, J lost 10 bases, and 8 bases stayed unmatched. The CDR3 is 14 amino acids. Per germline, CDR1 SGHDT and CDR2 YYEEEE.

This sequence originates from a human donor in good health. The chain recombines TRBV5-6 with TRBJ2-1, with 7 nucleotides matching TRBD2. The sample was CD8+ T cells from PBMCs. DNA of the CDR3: TGTGCCAGCAGCTTGAATTGGGGAGGGACGGAGCAGTTCTTC. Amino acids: CASSLNWGGTEQFF.